The 15 T cell receptor beta chains given below trace back to one sample, sequenced in a study of beta chain features in type 1 diabetes. The authors reverse transcribed all of the isolated RNA, so sequencing captured expressed TCRB transcripts. Sequenced by immunoSEQ multiplex PCR; TCRdb stores in-frame clones only, minus some. The table lists about 450,000 clones, about an eighth of them singletons, with around 0.05% in the top ten. What was sequenced was naive CD4+ T cells from blood. The receptor set was obtained from a woman younger than 30 in good health.

This clone was seen a handful of times. The chain links TRBV7-3 to TRBJ2-7, with D hard to call. V dropped 4 bases and J dropped 4 bases, with 8 bases sitting between them. The germline CDR1 and CDR2 sequences are SGHTA and FQGTGA. The CDR3 spans 12 residues. The CDR3 loop is CASSSDRYEQYF. Written as DNA, the CDR3 is TGTGCCAGCAGCTCCGATAGGTACGAGCAGTACTTC.

Of note for this clone: Mismatch with germline at one junction end may stem from a read error. The chain recombines TRBV7-6 with TRBJ2-1, with 10 bases lining up with TRBD2. Germline V gene lookup returns CDR1 SGHVS and CDR2 FNYEAQ. This CDR3 spans 16 amino acids. Here the CDR3 reads CASSLSPGLAYSEQFF. The CDR3 DNA is TGTGCCAGCAGCTTATCACCGGGACTAGCGTACAGTGAGCAGTTCTTC.

In the case of this clone: Mismatch with germline at one junction end may stem from a read error. The chain uses TRBV10-3 and TRBJ2-1; D possibly corresponds to TRBD2 (5 bases). CDR1 ENHRY and CDR2 SYGVKD come from the germline V gene. The CDR3 runs 11 residues. The CDR3 region is CASSVFGVRVF. The DNA of the CDR3 is TGTGCCAGCAGTGTATTCGGGGTTAGGGTCTTC.

V usage is TRBV4-3 and J usage is TRBJ1-6; maybe TRBD1 (6 bases). Germline V gives CDR1 LGHNA, CDR2 YSLEER. The CDR3 loop spans 12 amino acids. The germline V and J ends were trimmed by 4 bases and 14 bases, with 12 bases remaining between them. CDR3 sequence reads: CASSLNRVTLHF. In DNA form, the CDR3 reads TGCGCCAGCAGCCTCAACAGGGTTACCCTCCACTTT.

With regard to this clone: A much larger clone differs by one base, so this may be a read error. The chain carries TRBV5-6 and TRBJ2-6; D is uncertain. Trimming cost V 4 bases and J 0 bases, with 5 bases left between them. The CDR3 consists of 14 residues. Germline CDR1 reads SGHDT; CDR2 reads YYEEEE. The CDR3 loop reads CASSPYSGANVLTF. The CDR3 DNA is TGTGCCAGCAGCCCCTACTCTGGGGCCAACGTCCTGACTTTC.

V is TRBV29-1 and J is TRBJ2-2; tentatively, D is TRBD2 (6 bases). V was shortened by 8 bases and J by 1 base, with 14 bases between the two germline ends. This CDR3 has 14 amino acids. Germline loops: CDR1 SQVTM, CDR2 ANQGSEA. The CDR3 DNA follows: TGCAGCACCCAGGCTAGCGAGAACACCGGGGAGCTGTTTTTT. This encodes CSTQASENTGELFF.

V and J are TRBV5-1 and TRBJ2-7; D is possibly TRBD1 (6 bases). Germline lookup yields CDR1 SGHRS and CDR2 YFSETQ. CDR3 length equals 13 residues. The ends were cut back, 2 bases at V and 5 bases at J, with 11 bases in the middle. In DNA, the CDR3 is TGCGCCAGCAGCTTACGGGACATCCACGAGCAGTACTTC. Translating gives CASSLRDIHEQYF.

This rearrangement joins TRBV4-2 to TRBJ1-2; D is unresolved. The CDR3 is made up of 15 amino acids. V lost 0 bases and J lost 7, with 15 bases in between. Germline values: CDR1 LGHNA, CDR2 YNFKEQ. CDR3 nucleotides: TGTGCCAGCAGCCAAGATGACCGAGTTCGGGCTGGCTACACCTTC. This codes for CASSQDDRVRAGYTF.

The chain joins TRBV7-9 to TRBJ2-5, with a tentative D call TRBD1 (5 bases). The CDR3 covers 14 residues. Trimming pared 1 base from V and 1 base from J, leaving 7 bases between. CDR1 is SEHNR, CDR2 FQNEAQ, per germline (reference sequence). The CDR3 region is CASSLGRAQETQYF. In DNA, the CDR3 is TGTGCCAGCAGCTTAGGCAGGGCCCAAGAGACCCAGTACTTC.

The CDR3 coding sequence is TGTGCCAGCAGCTTCGTATTGAACACCGGGGAGCTGTTTTTT. Protein: CASSFVLNTGELFF. The chain couples TRBV7-2 to TRBJ2-2; D gene unclear. The V gene lost 3 bases and the J gene lost 1 base, with 6 bases spanning the gap. The CDR3 extends over 14 amino acids. Germline V gene data show CDR1 as SGHTA and CDR2 as FQGNSA.

J is TRBJ2-1 and V is TRBV7-2, with 8 bases that match TRBD2. Looked up from germline, CDR1 is SGHTA and CDR2 is FQGNSA. This CDR3 comprises 14 residues. Unmatched junction bases numbered 2, after V lost 4 bases and J lost 3 bases. The CDR3 region is CASSSSGSYNEQFF. DNA of the CDR3: TGTGCCAGCAGCTCCAGCGGGAGCTACAATGAGCAGTTCTTC.

This clone appeared a few times. This chain joins TRBV19 and TRBJ2-1; D unresolved. From germline, CDR1 is LNHDA and CDR2 SQIVND (reference sequence). V lost 3 bases to trimming and J lost 7 bases, with 10 bases between them. The CDR3 covers 13 residues. The CDR3 spells CASSMTSRNEQFF. The CDR3 coding sequence is TGTGCCAGTAGTATGACTTCTAGAAATGAGCAGTTCTTC. Complete variable domain (other parts from reference TRBV19 and TRBJ2-1): DGGITQSPKYLFRKEGQNVTLSCEQNLNHDAMYWYRQDPGQGLRLIYYSQIVNDFQKGDIAEGYSVSREKKESFPLTVTSAQKNPTAFYLCASSMTSRNEQFFGPGTRLTVL.

The chain carries TRBV23-1 and TRBJ2-6; D remains unclear. TRBV23-1 belongs to the ORF category, with a function that is uncertain. This CDR3 is built from 13 residues. V lost 2 bases and J 18 bases, leaving 17 bases between the germline ends. CDR3 loop: CASSQPVLTSWTF. Written as DNA, the CDR3 is TGCGCCAGCAGTCAACCCGTTTTAACGTCTTGGACTTTC.

In its sample, this clone was seen a few times. The chain is built from TRBV7-2 and TRBJ2-3; the D is unclear. The V end was cut by 1 base, the J end by 2 bases, with 7 bases between. CDR3 length: 14 residues. CDR1 SGHTA and CDR2 FQGNSA come from the germline V gene. This chain's CDR3 is CASSLGKYTDTQYF. CDR3 bases: TGTGCCAGCAGCTTAGGCAAATACACAGATACGCAGTATTTT.

This clone was counted a few times. The V call is TRBV10-3, the J call TRBJ1-6; TRBD1 matches at 8 bases. The CDR3 totals 14 residues. CDR1 ENHRY and CDR2 SYGVKD come from the germline V gene. The V segment lost 6 bases and the J segment 9 bases; nucleotides outside the gene matches: 7. For the CDR3, the DNA is TGTGCCATCAGCCTACAGGGGGAGAGTTCACCCCTCCACTTT. It specifies CAISLQGESSPLHF.